The present T cell receptor (delta chain) was sequenced within a study of gamma-delta chains in newborns, infants, children. This clone was observed a handful of times. The TCRdb protein comes from a much larger clone and disagrees with this DNA's translation at residue 8, likely due to a read error; the protein given here is derived from the DNA. TCRdb repeated clone calling on the reads with CATT. The sample has about 5,500 delta-chain clones, roughly 1.9% seen once. The receptor was derived from a child who was a newborn, infant or young child, either healthy, febrile or measles-vaccinated (not recorded which). Material: blood.

This CDR3 reads CACDTAGEYADKLIF. The CDR3, as DNA: TGTGCCTGTGACACCGCTGGGGAATACGCCGATAAACTCATCTTT. The chain employs TRDV2 and TRDJ1, with a possible D match to TRDD3 (6 bases). From germline, CDR1 is GEAIGNYY and CDR2 EKD. The V end was cut by 0 bases, the J end by 3 bases, with 13 bases between. This CDR3 contains 15 residues.